Below are 2 T cell receptor beta chains sequenced from a single sample in a study of long-term antiretroviral therapy in people with HIV. Researchers ran immunoSEQ v3.0 at survey level. This table comes from immunoSEQ multiplex PCR, and its TCRdb copy is limited to in-frame clones, with some not included. The sample lists about 20,000 clones, around 87% occurring once. The sample in question was unsorted PBMCs, obtained 2.6 years after starting antiretroviral therapy. The origin of the receptors is a woman aged 45-65 years with HIV.

The rearrangement uses TRBV4-1 and TRBJ2-5; tentatively, D is TRBD1 (5 bases). The CDR3 has 14 residues. Germline V CDR1 and CDR2: MGHRA, YSYEKL. V lost 5 bases and J 2 bases, leaving 12 bases between the germline ends. The CDR3 is CASSSQDKQETQYF. In DNA form, the CDR3 reads TGCGCCAGCAGCTCTCAGGACAAACAAGAGACCCAGTACTTC.

The V and J genes are TRBV29-1 and TRBJ2-1; 12 positions match TRBD2. The length of the CDR3 is 18 residues. Trimming took 8 bases from V and 0 from J; bases not matched to a gene: 14. The germline CDR1 and CDR2 sequences are SQVTM and ANQGSEA. Here the CDR3 reads CSTPRLAGGLGSYNEQFF. In DNA, the CDR3 is TGCAGCACCCCGAGGCTAGCGGGAGGGCTGGGCTCCTACAATGAGCAGTTCTTC.